These T cell receptor beta chains were read from a single sample in a study of shared clonotypes between healthy human individuals. The table came from immunoSEQ multiplex PCR; TCRdb's copy has only in-frame clones and leaves some out. The table includes some 2,000,000 clones, roughly 94% detected once. What was sequenced was naive CD4+ T cells sorted from blood. These receptors all stem from a man between 18 and 35 years old in good health. CDR3s leave out the opening cysteine and the closing phenylalanine or tryptophan.

TRBJ1-2,TRBV10-3,AISGTALGYT
TRBJ1-2,TRBV9,ASSVGSGTVNYGYT
TRBJ2-2,TRBV30,AWSVPRIYTGELF
TRBJ1-3,TRBV5-1,ASSPGLDSGNTIY
TRBJ1-1,TRBV6-5,ASSYDRWNTEAF
TRBJ1-1,TRBV6-5,ASSYTGNTEAF
TRBJ2-7,TRBV6-5,ASSYSKSPSEQY
TRBJ2-3,TRBV29-1,SVDLQATDTQY
TRBJ1-5,TRBV21-1,ASSKRSGDNQPQH
TRBJ2-7,TRBV7-3,ASSLDSGPYEQY
TRBJ1-6,TRBV6-5,AVRGPTSPLH
TRBJ2-3,TRBV4-2,ASSQDVYRTDTQY
TRBJ1-1,TRBV2,ASSYGQGALSEAF
TRBJ1-3,TRBV7-8,ASSPGQVSGNTIY
TRBJ1-3,TRBV5-4,ASSEGTAGNTIY
TRBJ1-5,TRBV7-3,ASSSQGNQPQH